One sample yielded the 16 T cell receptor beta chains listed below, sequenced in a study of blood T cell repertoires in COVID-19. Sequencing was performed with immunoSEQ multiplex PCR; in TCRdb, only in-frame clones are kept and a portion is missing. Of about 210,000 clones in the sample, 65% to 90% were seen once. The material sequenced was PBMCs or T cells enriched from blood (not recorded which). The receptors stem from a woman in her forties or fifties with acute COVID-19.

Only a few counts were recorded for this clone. The CDR3 is CACRRDRGIYEQYF. The CDR3 DNA reads as TGTGCCTGCCGAAGGGACAGGGGAATATACGAGCAGTACTTC. The chain has TRBV27 and TRBJ2-7; 10 bases map to TRBD1. CDR3 size: 14 residues. From germline, CDR1 is MNHEY and CDR2 SMNVEV (reference sequence). The ends lost 11 bases at V and 4 bases at J; junction bases unmatched: 11.

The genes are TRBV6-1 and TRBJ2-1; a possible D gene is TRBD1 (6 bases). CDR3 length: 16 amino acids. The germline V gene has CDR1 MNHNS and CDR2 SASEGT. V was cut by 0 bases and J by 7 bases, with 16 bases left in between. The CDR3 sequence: CASSEAGTGWFNEQFF. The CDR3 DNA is TGTGCCAGCAGTGAAGCGGGAACAGGGTGGTTTAATGAGCAGTTCTTC.

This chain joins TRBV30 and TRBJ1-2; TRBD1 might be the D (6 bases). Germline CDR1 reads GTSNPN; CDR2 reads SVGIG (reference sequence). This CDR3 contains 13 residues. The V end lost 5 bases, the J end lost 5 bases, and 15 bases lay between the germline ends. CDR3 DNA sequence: TGTGCCTGGGCCCCGGGAGGGGGATATGGCTACACCTTC. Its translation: CAWAPGGGYGYTF.

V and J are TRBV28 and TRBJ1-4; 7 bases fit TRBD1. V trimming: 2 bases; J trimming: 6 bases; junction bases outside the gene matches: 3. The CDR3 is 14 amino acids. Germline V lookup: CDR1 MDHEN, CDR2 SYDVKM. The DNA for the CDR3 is TGTGCCAGCAGTTTAGGAGGGGGCCATGAAAAACTGTTTTTT. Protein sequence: CASSLGGGHEKLFF.

The CDR3 DNA follows: TGCGCCAGCAGTCCGGCGGGGGGAAGGAACACTGAAGCTTTCTTT. Translation gives CASSPAGGRNTEAFF. V usage is TRBV5-1 and J usage is TRBJ1-1; the D gene is possibly TRBD1 (5 bases). CDR3 length: 15 amino acids. The germline gives CDR1 SGHRS, CDR2 YFSETQ. V dropped 5 bases and J dropped 1 base, with 15 bases sitting between them.

The CDR3 DNA is TGTGCCATCAGTGAGACTACTCGGGAGCAGTACTTC. Translated, it gives CAISETTREQYF. The rearrangement uses TRBV10-3 and TRBJ2-7; D is ambiguous. Germline V lookup: CDR1 ENHRY, CDR2 SYGVKD. V lost 2 bases and J lost 7, with 9 bases in between. The CDR3 runs 12 residues.

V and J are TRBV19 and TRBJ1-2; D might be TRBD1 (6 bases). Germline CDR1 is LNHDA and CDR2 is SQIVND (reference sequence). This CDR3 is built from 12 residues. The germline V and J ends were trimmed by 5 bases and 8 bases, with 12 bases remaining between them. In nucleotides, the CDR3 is TGTGCCAGTAGTCCGGGACAAGGGGGCTACACCTTC. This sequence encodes CASSPGQGGYTF.

CDR3 sequence (DNA): TGTGCCAGCAGCCGACAGGGGGCCGGGGAGCTGTTTTTT. It translates to CASSRQGAGELFF. The chain joins TRBV14 to TRBJ2-2; 9 nucleotides line up with TRBD1. V dropped 4 bases and J dropped 6; count of bases not matched to a gene: 0. This CDR3 is 13 amino acids long. CDR1 is SGHDN, CDR2 FVKESK, per germline.

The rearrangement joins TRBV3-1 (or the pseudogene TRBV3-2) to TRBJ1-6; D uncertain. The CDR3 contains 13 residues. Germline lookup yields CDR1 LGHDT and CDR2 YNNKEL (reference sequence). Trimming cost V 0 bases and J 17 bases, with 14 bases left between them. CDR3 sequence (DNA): TGTGCCAGCAGCCAAGATATGGTGAGGTCAGTCCACTTT. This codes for CASSQDMVRSVHF.

DNA of the CDR3: TGTGTCAGAAGCTTACCCACGAGGTCCGGGAGGGCCGGGGCCGGCAATGAGCAGTTCTTC. Translated, it gives CVRSLPTRSGRAGAGNEQFF. The J gene is TRBJ2-1, the V gene TRBV7-5; TRBD2, the D gene given by the table, was not confirmed from the DNA. TRBV7-5 is a recognized pseudogene. This CDR3 spans 20 amino acids.

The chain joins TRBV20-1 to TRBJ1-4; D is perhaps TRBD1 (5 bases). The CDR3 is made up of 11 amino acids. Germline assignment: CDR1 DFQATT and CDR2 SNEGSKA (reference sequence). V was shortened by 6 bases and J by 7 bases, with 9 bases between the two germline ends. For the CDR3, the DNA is TGCAGTGCAAGCGGGGGTGAAAAACTGTTTTTT. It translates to CSASGGEKLFF.

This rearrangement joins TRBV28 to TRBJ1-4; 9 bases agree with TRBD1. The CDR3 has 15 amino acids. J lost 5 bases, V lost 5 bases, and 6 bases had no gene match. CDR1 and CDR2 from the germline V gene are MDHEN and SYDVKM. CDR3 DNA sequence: TGTGCCAGCAGTCCAAACAGGGGGCTGAATGAAAAACTGTTTTTT. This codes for CASSPNRGLNEKLFF.

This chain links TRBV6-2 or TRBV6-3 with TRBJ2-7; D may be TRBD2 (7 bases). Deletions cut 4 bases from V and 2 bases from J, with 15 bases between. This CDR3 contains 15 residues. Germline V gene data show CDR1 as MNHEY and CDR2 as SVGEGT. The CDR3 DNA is TGTGCCAGCAGTTCCCGGACGGGGGGCGCCTACGAGCAGTACTTC. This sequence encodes CASSSRTGGAYEQYF.

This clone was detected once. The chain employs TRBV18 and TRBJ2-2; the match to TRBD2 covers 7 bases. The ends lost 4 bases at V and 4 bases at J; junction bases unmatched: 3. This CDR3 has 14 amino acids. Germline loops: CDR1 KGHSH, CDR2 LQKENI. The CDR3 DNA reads TGTGCCAGCTCACTCCAGCGGGGCACCGGGGAGCTGTTTTTT. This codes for CASSLQRGTGELFF.

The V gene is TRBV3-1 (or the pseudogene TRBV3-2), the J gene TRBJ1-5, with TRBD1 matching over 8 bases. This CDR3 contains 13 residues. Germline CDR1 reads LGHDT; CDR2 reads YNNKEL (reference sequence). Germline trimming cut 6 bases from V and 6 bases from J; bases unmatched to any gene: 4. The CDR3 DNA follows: TGTGCCAGCAGTCCAGGGGGCGGTCAGCCCCAGCATTTT. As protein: CASSPGGGQPQHF.

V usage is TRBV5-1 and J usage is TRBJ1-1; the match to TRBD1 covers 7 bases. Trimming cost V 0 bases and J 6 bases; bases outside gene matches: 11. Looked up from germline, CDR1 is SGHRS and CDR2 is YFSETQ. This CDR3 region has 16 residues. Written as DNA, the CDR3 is TGCGCCAGCAGCTTGGCTTACCGGACAGGCCCACCTGAAGCTTTCTTT. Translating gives CASSLAYRTGPPEAFF.